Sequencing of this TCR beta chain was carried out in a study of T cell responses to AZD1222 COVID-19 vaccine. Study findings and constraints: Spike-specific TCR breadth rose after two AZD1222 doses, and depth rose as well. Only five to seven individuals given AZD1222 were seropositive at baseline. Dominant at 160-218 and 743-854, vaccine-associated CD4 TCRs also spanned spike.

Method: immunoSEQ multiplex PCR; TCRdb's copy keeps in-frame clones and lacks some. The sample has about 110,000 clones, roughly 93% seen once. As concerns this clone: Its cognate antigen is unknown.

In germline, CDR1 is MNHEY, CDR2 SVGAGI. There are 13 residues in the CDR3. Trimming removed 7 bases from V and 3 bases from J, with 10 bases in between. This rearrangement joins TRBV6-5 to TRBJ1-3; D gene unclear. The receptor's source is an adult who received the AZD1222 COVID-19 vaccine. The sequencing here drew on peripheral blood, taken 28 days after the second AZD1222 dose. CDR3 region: CASTYSGGNTIYF. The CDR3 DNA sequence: TGTGCCAGCACCTATTCGGGTGGAAACACCATATATTTT.